A selection of T cell receptor beta chains follows, all from one sample in a study of Ad26.COV2.S vaccination and SARS-CoV-2 variants. Repertoires were generated with immunoSEQ multiplex PCR, while TCRdb's copy carries only in-frame clones and drops some. Among 410,000 or so clones, about nine tenths were seen once, and the ten largest hold less than 2%. The specimen was peripheral blood, collected in a trial of Ad26.COV2.S vaccine versus placebo. Receptors originate from a person between 18 and 60 years old who received the Ad26.COV2.S COVID-19 vaccine or a placebo. CDR3s include the opening cysteine and the closing phenylalanine or tryptophan. Each record gives: CDR3 length, clone size, V gene, J gene, D gene, CDR3 DNA, CDR3 protein. D genes are given only for firm matches. Size tells how often a clone was seen (once, few, many) or the class of an expanded clone, and some rows leave it out.

>10|NA|TRBV6-5|TRBJ1-1|NA
TGTGCCAGCTTGGCCACTGAAGCTTTCTTT
CASLATEAFF
>17|NA|TRBV7-9|TRBJ1-1|TRBD1
TGTGCCAGCAGCACAACCGCTGCAGGGGGCGCAATCGCTGAAGCTTTCTTT
CASSTTAAGGAIAEAFF
>11|NA|TRBV20-1|TRBJ2-7|TRBD1
TGCAGTGCAATGACAGGGGGAGAGCAGTACTTC
CSAMTGGEQYF
>14|NA|TRBV7-2|TRBJ2-2|TRBD1
TGTGCCAGCAGCTTCCGGACAGGAGTCGGGGAGCTGTTTTTT
CASSFRTGVGELFF
>17|NA|TRBV7-9|TRBJ1-4|NA
TGTGCCAGCAGCTTAGGCTCTTTCGGACGGAGGAATGAAAAACTGTTTTTT
CASSLGSFGRRNEKLFF
>15|NA|TRBV7-2|TRBJ1-2|NA
TGTGCCAGCAGCCCCGATACAGTTAGGAACTATGGCTACACCTTC
CASSPDTVRNYGYTF
>15|NA|TRBV4-3|TRBJ1-5|NA
TGCGCCAGCAGCCAAGAAACGGAACACAATCAGCCCCAGCATTTT
CASSQETEHNQPQHF
>13|NA|TRBV9|TRBJ1-5|TRBD1
TGTGCCAGCAGCGCGGACAGGGTCTCGCCCCAGCATTTT
CASSADRVSPQHF
>17|NA|TRBV19|TRBJ2-7|NA
TGTGCCAGTAGTATAGTCTCCCGGCCCACAAGGGGCTACGAGCAGTACTTC
CASSIVSRPTRGYEQYF
>13|NA|TRBV29-1|TRBJ1-1|NA
TGCAGCACCTCCGGGCCAACGGACACTGAAGCTTTCTTT
CSTSGPTDTEAFF
>17|NA|TRBV4-3|TRBJ2-5|NA
TGCGCCAGCAGCCCCTCGATAGGGGGGTTTGGCCAAGAGACCCAGTACTTC
CASSPSIGGFGQETQYF
>16|NA|TRBV10-2|TRBJ2-1|TRBD2
TGCGCCAGCAGCAAGGATGCGGGGGGGCCGGGAAATGAGCAGTTCTTC
CASSKDAGGPGNEQFF
>16|NA|TRBV28|TRBJ2-7|NA
TGTGCCAGCAGCCCGTCAGCGTACGATCTCTCCTACGAGCAGTACTTC
CASSPSAYDLSYEQYF
>15|NA|TRBV4-3|TRBJ2-7|TRBD1
TGCGCCAGCAGCCAACAGACAGGGGGCTCCTACGAGCAGTACTTC
CASSQQTGGSYEQYF
>16|NA|TRBV6-1|TRBJ2-3|TRBD1
TGTGCCAGCAGTGACACAGGGGGTCCTAGCACAGATACGCAGTATTTT
CASSDTGGPSTDTQYF
>14|NA|TRBV27|TRBJ2-1|TRBD2
TGTGCCACCTTTGGGCTAGCGGGGACGGGTGAGCAGTTCTTC
CATFGLAGTGEQFF
>18|NA|TRBV28|TRBJ2-1|TRBD1
TGTGCCAGCAGTCTCCCGGTTTTGGGGGACAGGAAATACAATGAGCAGTTCTTC
CASSLPVLGDRKYNEQFF
>16|few|TRBV7-9|TRBJ2-2|NA
TGTGCCAGCAGCTTATGGTGGGGTGAGGGCACCGGGGAGCTGTTTTTT
CASSLWWGEGTGELFF
>12|NA|TRBV30|TRBJ1-2|NA
TGTGCCTGGAATGGACAGCACTATGGCTACACCTTC
CAWNGQHYGYTF
>16|NA|TRBV7-2|TRBJ1-1|NA
TGTGCCAGCAGCCCCATGGTTGGGGCAGCCTACACTGAAGCTTTCTTT
CASSPMVGAAYTEAFF
>13|once|TRBV7-6|TRBJ2-5|NA
TGTGCCAGCAGCTCCATCCTCCGGGACGCCTTAGACTTC
CASSSILRDALDF
>15|NA|TRBV6-5|TRBJ2-4|TRBD1
TGTGCCAGCACGGAGGACAGGGGAGCCAAAAACATTCAGTACTTC
CASTEDRGAKNIQYF
>18|NA|TRBV11-2|TRBJ2-1|TRBD2
TGTGCCAGCAGCTCCCCGCCCTCGTGGGGGGGGTACTACAATGAGCAGTTCTTC
CASSSPPSWGGYYNEQFF
>13|NA|TRBV3-1/TRBV3-2|TRBJ1-2|NA
TGTGCCAACCCCCCCTCGGTCGTGGTGGGCTACACCTTC
CANPPSVVVGYTF
>18|NA|TRBV4-3|TRBJ2-7|NA
TGCGCCAGCAGCCAAGATCAGAACCGTCCCGGACTCGTGTACGAGCAGTACTTC
CASSQDQNRPGLVYEQYF
>13|NA|TRBV7-9|TRBJ1-1|NA
TGTGCCAGCAGGTGGCCAGGGAGCACTGAAGCTTTCTTT
CASRWPGSTEAFF
>12|once|TRBV5-1|TRBJ2-7|TRBD1
TGCGCCAGCAGAGGGGGCACCTACGAGCAGTACTTC
CASRGGTYEQYF
>12|few|TRBV15|TRBJ2-1|NA
TGTGCCACCAGCCTGGGATGGGATGAGCAGTTCTTC
CATSLGWDEQFF
>12|NA|TRBV30|TRBJ2-7|NA
TGTGCCTGGGGTGAAGGGAGAGGCGAGCAGTACTTC
CAWGEGRGEQYF
>14|NA|TRBV27|TRBJ1-4|NA
TGTGCCAGCAGTCCGGGTGAGGCGGGGGAAAAACTGTTTTTT
CASSPGEAGEKLFF
>15|NA|TRBV4-1|TRBJ2-7|TRBD2
TGCGCCAGCAGCCGACTAGCGGGGGGTGTATACGAGCAGTACTTC
CASSRLAGGVYEQYF